A selection of T cell receptor beta chains follows, all from one sample in a study of PD-1 blockade in classical Hodgkin lymphoma. Libraries were prepared by immunoSEQ multiplex PCR; TCRdb keeps only in-frame clonotypes and omits some of them. The sample lists approximately 20,000 clones, roughly 85% occurring once. Sequencing used CD4+ T cells from blood, obtained before the fourth cycle of nivolumab. Source of these receptors: a human donor with classical Hodgkin lymphoma. The CDR3 runs from the conserved cysteine through the conserved F or W. A D gene is named only where the DNA matches it firmly. Clone size, where shown, is once, few, many, or a class for clones that have expanded.

d_gene	abundance	j_gene	v_gene	CDR3aa	CDR3nt
NA	once	TRBJ1-1	TRBV5-8	CASSRTRPGLSSSGNTEAFF	TGTGCCAGCAGCCGCACGCGACCGGGACTGAGTTCTTCTGGGAACACTGAAGCTTTCTTT
NA	NA	TRBJ2-7	TRBV5-4	CASSLVGNLNEQYF	TGTGCCAGCAGCTTGGTCGGAAACTTGAACGAGCAGTACTTC
NA	NA	TRBJ2-3	TRBV19	CASRESGASTDTQYF	TGTGCCAGTAGGGAATCAGGGGCGAGCACAGATACGCAGTATTTT
NA	NA	TRBJ2-3	TRBV6-1	CASGTGLVSTDTQYF	TGTGCCAGCGGTACCGGCCTTGTTAGCACAGATACGCAGTATTTT
TRBD1	NA	TRBJ1-5	TRBV6-1	CASSEGPTTGANSNQPQHF	TGTGCCAGCAGTGAAGGACCAACTACAGGGGCTAATAGCAATCAGCCCCAGCATTTT
NA	NA	TRBJ2-3	TRBV4-1	CASSQDVVQGWADTQYF	TGCGCCAGCAGCCAAGATGTGGTACAGGGATGGGCAGATACGCAGTATTTT
TRBD2	NA	TRBJ2-1	TRBV10-3	CAITQTSGGYNEQFF	TGTGCCATCACCCAGACTAGCGGGGGCTACAATGAGCAGTTCTTC
NA	NA	TRBJ2-1	TRBV13	CASSSLLASSYNEQFF	TGTGCCAGCAGCTCACTGCTAGCGAGCTCCTACAATGAGCAGTTCTTC
NA	NA	TRBJ1-4	TRBV15	CATSRESPATNEKLFF	TGTGCCACCAGCAGAGAATCCCCAGCAACTAATGAAAAACTGTTTTTT
NA	NA	TRBJ2-7	TRBV28	CASSIPLGGTYEQYF	TGTGCCAGCAGTATCCCGTTGGGGGGTACCTACGAGCAGTACTTC
NA	NA	TRBJ1-5	TRBV6-1	CASSEVSSYNQPQHF	TGTGCCAGCAGTGAAGTCTCCAGCTACAATCAGCCCCAGCATTTT
TRBD1	NA	TRBJ2-7	TRBV11-2	CASSLGPRGYSYEQYF	TGTGCCAGCAGCTTAGGCCCCAGGGGGTACTCCTACGAGCAGTACTTC
TRBD1	NA	TRBJ2-2	TRBV4-2	CASSRKTGGAAGELFF	TGTGCCAGCAGCCGAAAGACAGGGGGCGCCGCCGGGGAGCTGTTTTTT
NA	NA	TRBJ1-1	TRBV7-6	CASSLAITGKNTEAFF	TGTGCCAGCAGCTTAGCCATAACAGGGAAGAACACTGAAGCTTTCTTT
NA	NA	TRBJ2-3	TRBV7-9	CASSLGGKRTDTQYF	TGTGCCAGCAGCTTAGGCGGGAAGAGGACAGATACGCAGTATTTT
NA	NA	TRBJ2-2	TRBV18	CASSPGGRGNTGELFF	TGTGCCAGCTCACCAGGAGGCAGGGGGAACACCGGGGAGCTGTTTTTT
NA	NA	TRBJ1-1	TRBV6-5	CASSCPPTLENTEAFF	TGTGCCAGCAGTTGTCCTCCGACATTAGAGAACACTGAAGCTTTCTTT
NA	once	TRBJ2-7	TRBV6-1	CASSEVYKVDEQYF	TGTGCCAGCAGTGAAGTTTACAAAGTTGACGAGCAGTACTTC
NA	NA	TRBJ1-3	TRBV5-6	CASSLGPSGNTIYF	TGTGCCAGCAGCTTGGGACCATCTGGAAACACCATATATTTT
TRBD2	NA	TRBJ2-3	TRBV15	CATSRDLTSGSADTQYF	TGTGCCACCAGCAGAGATCTGACTAGCGGGAGTGCAGATACGCAGTATTTT
TRBD2	NA	TRBJ2-4	TRBV7-9	CASSLLGGSAGGIQYF	TGTGCCAGCAGCTTATTAGGCGGGAGCGCCGGGGGCATTCAGTACTTC